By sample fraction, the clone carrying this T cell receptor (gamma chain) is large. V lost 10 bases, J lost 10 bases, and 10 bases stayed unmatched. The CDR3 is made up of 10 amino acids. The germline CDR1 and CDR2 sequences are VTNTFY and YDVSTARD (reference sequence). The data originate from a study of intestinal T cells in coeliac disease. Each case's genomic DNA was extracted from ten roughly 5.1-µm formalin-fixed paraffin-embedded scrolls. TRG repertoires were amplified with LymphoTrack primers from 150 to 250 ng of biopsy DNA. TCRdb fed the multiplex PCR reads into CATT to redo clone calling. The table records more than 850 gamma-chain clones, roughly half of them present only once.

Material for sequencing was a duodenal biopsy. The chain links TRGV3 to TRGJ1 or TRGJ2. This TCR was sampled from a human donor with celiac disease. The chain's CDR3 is CATTPRKKLF. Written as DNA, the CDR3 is TGTGCCACTACGCCCCGGAAGAAACTCTTT.